This TCR beta chain originates from a study of blood T cell repertoires in COVID-19. Under the authors' procedure: Reference gene primer amplification gave nucleated cell count estimates. Clones were sequenced by immunoSEQ multiplex PCR, and TCRdb holds only the in-frame ones, with some missing. V and J calls and clone size are those listed in that table; D and trimming were worked out from the DNA. The sample has 150,000 to 200,000 clones, around 93% seen once. The sequence was obtained from a woman between 50 and 59 years old with acute or convalescent COVID-19. The specimen sequenced was peripheral blood.

The CDR3 nucleotides are TGTGCCAGCAGCCATAGGGGCGGGAGGTCCTTCTCCTACAATGAGCAGTTCTTC. Encoded protein: CASSHRGGRSFSYNEQFF. This chain links TRBV7-2 with TRBJ2-1, with 8 bases identical to TRBD2. The CDR3 spans 18 residues. With 5 bases clipped from V and 0 bases from J, the junction kept 12 bases outside the gene matches. Germline CDR1 and CDR2: SGHTA and FQGNSA. The variable domain in full, completed from reference TRBV7-2 and TRBJ2-1, reads GAGVSQSPSNKVTEKGKDVELRCDPISGHTALYWYRQSLGQGLEFLIYFQGNSAPDKSGLPSDRFSAERTGGSVSTLTIQRTQQEDSAVYLCASSHRGGRSFSYNEQFFGPGTRLTVL.